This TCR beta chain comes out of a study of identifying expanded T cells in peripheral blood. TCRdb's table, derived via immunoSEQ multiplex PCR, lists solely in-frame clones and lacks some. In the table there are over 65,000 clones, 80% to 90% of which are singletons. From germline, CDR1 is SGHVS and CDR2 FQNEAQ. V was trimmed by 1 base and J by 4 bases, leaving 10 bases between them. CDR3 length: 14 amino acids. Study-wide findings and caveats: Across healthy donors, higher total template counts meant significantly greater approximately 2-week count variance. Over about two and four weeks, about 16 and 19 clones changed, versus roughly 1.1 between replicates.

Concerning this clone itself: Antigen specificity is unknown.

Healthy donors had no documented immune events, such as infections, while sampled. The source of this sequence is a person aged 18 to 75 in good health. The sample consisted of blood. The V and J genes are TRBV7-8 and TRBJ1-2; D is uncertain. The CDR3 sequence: CASSLGVSGYGYTF. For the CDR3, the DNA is TGTGCCAGCAGCTTAGGTGTGTCAGGCTATGGCTACACCTTC.